A single sample is the source of the 25 T cell receptor beta chains below, sequenced in a study of cytomegalovirus exposure and HLA in healthy donors. 13 Jbeta primers and 60 Vbeta primers were used for the PCR. Here immunoSEQ multiplex PCR was the method, and the copy in TCRdb shows in-frame clones only, minus some. The sample holds about 190,000 clones, roughly 80% seen once. The sequenced material came from PBMCs. The receptors shown here come from a man aged 50 to 60 in good health and CMV-seronegative.

CDR3 coding DNA: TGTGCCAGCAGTAAAACCGGGACAACATACGAGCAGTACTTC. Protein sequence: CASSKTGTTYEQYF. The chain uses TRBV2 and TRBJ2-7; perhaps TRBD1 as D (6 bases). V shed 5 bases and J shed 4 bases, with 15 bases lying between them. CDR1 and CDR2 (germline): SNHLY, FYNNEI. The CDR3 is 14 residues long.

This clone has just one count. V usage is TRBV11-2 and J usage is TRBJ2-6; no clear D gene. CDR1 is SGHAT, CDR2 FQNNGV, per germline. V shed 3 bases and J shed 3 bases, with 9 bases lying between them. The CDR3 sequence is 15 residues long. The CDR3 region has the DNA TGTGCCAGCAGCTTGATGAGTCTTGGGGCCAACGTCCTGACTTTC. Translating gives CASSLMSLGANVLTF.

This clone was observed a single time. The chain has TRBV7-2 and TRBJ2-5, with a possible D match to TRBD2 (5 bases). The length of the CDR3 is 15 residues. Germline CDR1 reads SGHTA; CDR2 reads FQGNSA. The ends were cut back, 5 bases at V and 4 bases at J, with 17 bases in the middle. CDR3 nucleotides: TGTGCCAGCAGCCAAGACCTCCTCCGGGGAGAGACCCAGTACTTC. Translating it yields CASSQDLLRGETQYF.

V gene TRBV5-1 combines with J gene TRBJ2-3, with D possibly being TRBD1 (6 bases). The CDR3 totals 15 residues. The germline V and J ends were trimmed by 4 bases and 10 bases, with 22 bases remaining between them. The germline gives CDR1 SGHRS, CDR2 YFSETQ. CDR3 residues: CASSPRDTVVSAQYF. CDR3 DNA sequence: TGCGCCAGCAGCCCCCGGGACACTGTCGTATCTGCGCAGTATTTT. Full variable domain (missing parts from reference TRBV5-1 and TRBJ2-3): KAGVTQTPRYLIKTRGQQVTLSCSPISGHRSVSWYQQTPGQGLQFLFEYFSETQRNKGNFPGRFSGRQFSNSRSEMNVSTLELGDSALYLCASSPRDTVVSAQYFGPGTRLTVL.

This clone has more than one count but fewer than ten. The genes are TRBV12-2 and TRBJ1-1; the table names TRBD1, a call not compared with the DNA. TRBV12-2 is recorded as a pseudogene. The CDR3 has 14 amino acids. The CDR3 loop is CASRLEQGVTEAFF. CDR3 nucleotide sequence: TGTGCAAGTCGCTTAGAGCAGGGGGTCACTGAAGCTTTCTTT.

The genes are TRBV4-1 and TRBJ2-1; D call uncertain. Germline V gene lookup returns CDR1 MGHRA and CDR2 YSYEKL. Trimming left V 4 bases short and J 3 bases short, with 13 bases between. The CDR3 spans 15 residues. The CDR3 sequence: CASSPSLVNYNEQFF. Here the CDR3 DNA reads TGCGCCAGCAGCCCGAGCCTAGTGAACTACAATGAGCAGTTCTTC.

The gene calls are TRBV2 and TRBJ2-6; tentative D call: TRBD2 (5 bases). The length of the CDR3 is 16 residues. Germline-derived CDR1 and CDR2 are SNHLY and FYNNEI. The V gene lost 4 bases and the J gene lost 1 base, with 11 bases spanning the gap. CDR3 protein: CASSGPGGSGANVLTF. The DNA for the CDR3 is TGTGCCAGCAGTGGCCCAGGAGGATCTGGGGCCAACGTCCTGACTTTC. The full variable domain, completed using reference TRBV2 and TRBJ2-6, is EPEVTQTPSHQVTQMGQEVILRCVPISNHLYFYWYRQILGQKVEFLVSFYNNEISEKSEIFDDQFSVERPDGSNFTLKIRSTKLEDSAMYFCASSGPGGSGANVLTFGAGSRLTVL.

This clone was observed a handful of times. V and J are TRBV18 and TRBJ1-6, with D perhaps matching TRBD1 (6 bases). V lost 2 bases, J lost 13 bases, and 9 bases lay in between. The CDR3 runs 12 residues. From germline, CDR1 is KGHSH and CDR2 LQKENI. The CDR3 nucleotides are TGTGCCAGCTCACCATCAGGGGCCCCCCTCCACTTT. Its protein product is CASSPSGAPLHF. The variable domain in full, completed from reference TRBV18 and TRBJ1-6, reads NAGVMQNPRHLVRRRGQEARLRCSPMKGHSHVYWYRQLPEEGLKFMVYLQKENIIDESGMPKERFSAEFPKEGPSILRIQQVVRGDSAAYFCASSPSGAPLHFGNGTRLTVT.

V and J are TRBV4-1 and TRBJ2-3, with 7 bases matching TRBD2. The germline gives CDR1 MGHRA, CDR2 YSYEKL. The CDR3 runs to 16 residues. J was trimmed by 4 bases and V by 4 bases; bases with no gene match: 11. The DNA of the CDR3 is TGCGCCAGCAGCCCATTTCCTAGCGGTTCGCCAGATACGCAGTATTTT. As protein: CASSPFPSGSPDTQYF.

The chain is built from TRBV7-6 and TRBJ1-2; 8 bases align to TRBD1. Germline CDR1 reads SGHVS; CDR2 reads FNYEAQ. Trimming cost V 4 bases and J 9 bases; bases outside gene matches: 4. This CDR3 has 12 residues. This chain's CDR3 is CASSSTGDRYTF. The CDR3 DNA is TGTGCCAGCAGCTCGACAGGGGACCGCTACACCTTC.

The chain employs TRBV4-2 and TRBJ1-5, with D perhaps matching TRBD1 (5 bases). CDR1 and CDR2 from the germline V gene are LGHNA and YNFKEQ. CDR3 size: 16 residues. V was trimmed by 0 bases and J by 7 bases, leaving 16 bases between them. CDR3 coding DNA: TGTGCCAGCAGCCAAGATTTAGGGCAGGGTGAACAGCCCCAGCATTTT. It encodes CASSQDLGQGEQPQHF.

The chain has TRBV10-3 and TRBJ1-1, with D possibly matching TRBD1 (6 bases). Germline lookup yields CDR1 ENHRY and CDR2 SYGVKD. The V end lost 5 bases, the J end lost 6 bases, and 25 bases lay between the germline ends. The CDR3 contains 17 residues. CDR3 bases: TGTGCCATCAGTTCCGACAGAGGGGGTAACATTGTCTCTGAAGCTTTCTTT. It specifies CAISSDRGGNIVSEAFF.

The genes are TRBV5-6 and TRBJ2-3; 13 bases align to TRBD2. Germline loops: CDR1 SGHDT, CDR2 YYEEEE. V shed 5 bases, J shed 6 bases, and the junction held 3 bases outside the gene matches. The CDR3 length is 14 residues. Here the CDR3 reads CASRLAGGLDTQYF. The CDR3 coding sequence is TGTGCCAGCAGACTAGCGGGGGGGTTGGATACGCAGTATTTT.

In this sample, this clone turned up once. The rearrangement uses TRBV11-2 and TRBJ2-7; D is unclear. Between the trimmed V and J ends, which lost 0 bases and 2 bases, there was a span of 5 bases. Germline assignment: CDR1 SGHAT and CDR2 FQNNGV. CDR3 size: 13 residues. This CDR3 is CASSLDRAYEQYF. CDR3 coding DNA: TGTGCCAGCAGCTTAGATAGAGCCTACGAGCAGTACTTC.

This clone has only one observation. The V and J genes are TRBV11-2 and TRBJ2-5; TRBD2 might be the D (6 bases). Trimming took off 5 bases at V and 0 bases at J, with 13 bases between the two ends. The CDR3 covers 15 residues. Germline CDR1 and CDR2: SGHAT and FQNNGV. CDR3 sequence: CASSQGLRYQETQYF. CDR3 DNA: TGTGCCAGCAGCCAGGGACTCCGGTACCAAGAGACCCAGTACTTC.

This sequence joins TRBV4-1 and TRBJ1-1; unclear D gene. CDR1 and CDR2 from the germline V gene are MGHRA and YSYEKL. This CDR3 region has 15 residues. The V gene lost 4 bases and the J gene lost 1 base, with 13 bases spanning the gap. CDR3 region: CASSLREVGNTEAFF. CDR3 nucleotides: TGCGCCAGCAGCCTTCGAGAGGTCGGGAACACTGAAGCTTTCTTT.

The chain uses TRBV27 and TRBJ1-6; D gene ambiguous. V was shortened by 2 bases and J by 0 bases, with 11 bases between the two germline ends. CDR1 is MNHEY, CDR2 SMNVEV, per germline (reference sequence). The length of the CDR3 is 17 residues. CDR3 DNA sequence: TGTGCCAGCAGTTTAGAGGGCGGCTCCTCCTATAATTCACCCCTCCACTTT. This gives the protein CASSLEGGSSYNSPLHF.

J is TRBJ2-2 and V is TRBV7-9; D is undetermined. Germline CDR1 reads SEHNR; CDR2 reads FQNEAQ (reference sequence). CDR3 length: 13 amino acids. The V end lost 4 bases, the J end lost 1 base, and 4 bases lay between the germline ends. CDR3 loop: CASSYRNTGELFF. The DNA for the CDR3 is TGTGCCAGCAGCTACAGGAACACCGGGGAGCTGTTTTTT.

This chain links TRBV6-5 with TRBJ2-1; 8 bases agree with TRBD2. The CDR3 runs to 15 residues. Germline V gene data show CDR1 as MNHEY and CDR2 as SVGAGI. The trim removed 4 bases at V and 4 bases at J, leaving 6 bases unmatched. Written as DNA, the CDR3 is TGTGCCAGCAGTTCCCGGGGGGGCTTTTACAATGAGCAGTTCTTC. As protein: CASSSRGGFYNEQFF.

The chain employs TRBV7-8 and TRBJ1-2; a possible D gene is TRBD1 (5 bases). With 5 bases removed from V and 8 bases from J, the gap between germline ends came to 15 bases. The CDR3 contains 13 residues. CDR1 is SGHVS, CDR2 FQNEAQ, per germline. The CDR3 here is CASSPTAPEGYTF. Written as DNA, the CDR3 is TGTGCCAGCAGCCCGACAGCTCCGGAAGGCTACACCTTC.

The chain is built from TRBV4-3 and TRBJ2-2; D call uncertain. The CDR3 contains 13 residues. CDR1 and CDR2 (germline): LGHNA, YSLEER. V lost 1 base and J 5 bases, leaving 5 bases between the germline ends. CDR3 amino acids: CASSQVQTGELFF. CDR3 bases: TGCGCCAGCAGCCAAGTCCAGACCGGGGAGCTGTTTTTT.

The chain has TRBV4-2 and TRBJ1-2; possible D gene TRBD1, 5 bases. CDR3 length: 15 amino acids. CDR1 is LGHNA, CDR2 YNFKEQ, per germline. The V gene lost 8 bases and the J gene lost 2 bases, with 18 bases spanning the gap. The CDR3 protein is CASSALGRTNYGYTF. Written as DNA, the CDR3 is TGTGCCAGCTCTGCCCTGGGGCGGACAAACTATGGCTACACCTTC.

The CDR3 protein is CASSFTGTSGYEQYF. In nucleotides, the CDR3 is TGTGCCAGCAGTTTCACCGGGACTAGCGGCTACGAGCAGTACTTC. This chain connects TRBV27 to TRBJ2-7, with TRBD2 matching 11 bases. The germline V gene has CDR1 MNHEY and CDR2 SMNVEV (reference sequence). The CDR3 contains 15 residues. V lost 3 bases, J lost 3 bases, and 4 bases stayed unmatched.

The chain is built from TRBV5-4 and TRBJ2-5; 7 positions match TRBD2. Per the germline V gene, CDR1 is SGHNT and CDR2 is YYREEE (reference sequence). V shed 0 bases, J shed 2 bases, and the junction held 4 bases outside the gene matches. CDR3 length equals 15 residues. The DNA for the CDR3 is TGTGCCAGCAGCTTGGATAGCGGGCTTCAAGAGACCCAGTACTTC. Its protein product is CASSLDSGLQETQYF.

This chain joins TRBV4-1 and TRBJ2-5; unclear D gene. The J call is doubtful: the DNA matches TRBJ2-7 better. The CDR3 consists of 16 residues. Germline loops: CDR1 MGHRA, CDR2 YSYEKL. The CDR3 loop reads CASSQLAGYLTAEQYF. The CDR3 nucleotides are TGCGCCAGCAGCCAGCTTGCCGGGTACTTGACGGCCGAGCAGTACTTC.